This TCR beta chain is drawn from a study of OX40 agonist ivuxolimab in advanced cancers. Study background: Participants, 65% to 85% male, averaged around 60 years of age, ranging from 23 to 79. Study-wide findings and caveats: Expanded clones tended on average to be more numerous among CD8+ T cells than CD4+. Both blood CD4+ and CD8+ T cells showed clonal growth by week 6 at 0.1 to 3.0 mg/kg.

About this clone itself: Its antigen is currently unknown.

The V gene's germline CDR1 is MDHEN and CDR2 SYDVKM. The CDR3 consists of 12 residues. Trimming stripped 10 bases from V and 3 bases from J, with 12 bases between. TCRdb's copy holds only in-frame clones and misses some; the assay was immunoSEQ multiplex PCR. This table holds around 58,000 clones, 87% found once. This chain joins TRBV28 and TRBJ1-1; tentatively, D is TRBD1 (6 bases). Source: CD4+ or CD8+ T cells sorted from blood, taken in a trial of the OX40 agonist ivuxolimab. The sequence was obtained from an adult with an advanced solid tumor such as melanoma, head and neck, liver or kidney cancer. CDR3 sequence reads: CATSAGDTEAFF. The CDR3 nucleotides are TGTGCCACGTCTGCAGGGGACACTGAAGCTTTCTTT.